This entry describes one T cell receptor (beta chain). Its antigen is not identified. The sample comes from a study of graft-versus-host responses after intestinal transplantation. Study at large: After anti-thymocyte globulin induction, recipients took tacrolimus and steroids for roughly three years.

This CDR3 is 14 amino acids long. Germline V lookup: CDR1 MNHEY, CDR2 SVGAGI. V lost 7 bases to trimming and J lost 4 bases, with 16 bases between them. Study-level points and caveats: Patients with graft-donor T cell macrochimerism had high graft-versus-host to host-versus-graft clonal ratios in allografts.

Data came from immunoSEQ multiplex PCR; TCRdb stores just in-frame clones and leaves some out. This table holds about 120,000 clones, roughly 93% found once. The chain couples TRBV6-5 to TRBJ1-1; D unresolved. The sample consisted of unstimulated CD4+ T cells sorted from spleen or lymph node cells, taken before intestinal transplant. The receptor was derived from a human donor who received an intestinal transplant. The chain's CDR3 is CASTYSPPGTEAFF. The CDR3 DNA sequence: TGTGCCAGCACCTACAGCCCCCCCGGCACTGAAGCTTTCTTT.